This TCR beta chain was sequenced during a study of tissue T cells after allogeneic stem cell transplantation. CDR3 length equals 13 residues. Per germline, CDR1 SNHLY and CDR2 FYNGKV (reference sequence). V was pared by 0 bases and J by 6 bases, with 3 bases between. Here immunoSEQ multiplex PCR was the method, and the copy in TCRdb shows in-frame clones only, minus some. The sample yields 40,000 to 50,000 clones, 65% to 85% seen once. Concerning this clone itself: Genes and germline come from the mouse. The CDR3 extends 1 residue past the end of the read, so its final part is completed from the germline J gene.

The clonotype comes from a pool of C57BL/6 mice in good health. V usage is TRBV3 and J usage is TRBJ1-6; D unresolved. TRBJ1-6 has ORF status, its function being uncertain. Sequencing input: sorted cells pooled from one or two spleens. The CDR3 DNA, read in part, is TGTGCCAGCAGCTTAGCGGGTAATTCGCCCCTCTAC. The encoded protein is CASSLAGNSPLY. From start to end, the CDR3 is CASSLAGNSPLYF.